The T cell receptor (beta chain) described here comes from a study of shared clonotypes between healthy human individuals. Terminally differentiated effector memory CD45RA+ cells were left out of the naive CD8 fraction, which was CD45RO-negative and positively selected for CCR7. Everyone who donated was a Caucasian adult who lived in Nashville, Tennessee. TCRdb's copy holds only in-frame clones and misses some; the assay was immunoSEQ multiplex PCR. This table has 1.5 million to 2.5 million clones, about 94% appearing once. After removal of 0 bases from V and 7 bases from J, the junction contained 5 bases not matched to a gene. This CDR3 is built from 15 residues. From germline, CDR1 is PRHDT and CDR2 FYEKMQ (reference sequence).

This TCR came from a man aged 18 to 29 in good health. The sequenced sample was naive CD8+ T cells sorted from blood. The chain uses TRBV13 and TRBJ1-5; 8 bases match TRBD1. The CDR3 protein is CASSLGRTGLQPQHF. CDR3 in DNA: TGTGCCAGCAGCTTAGGCCGGACAGGGCTCCAGCCCCAGCATTTT.